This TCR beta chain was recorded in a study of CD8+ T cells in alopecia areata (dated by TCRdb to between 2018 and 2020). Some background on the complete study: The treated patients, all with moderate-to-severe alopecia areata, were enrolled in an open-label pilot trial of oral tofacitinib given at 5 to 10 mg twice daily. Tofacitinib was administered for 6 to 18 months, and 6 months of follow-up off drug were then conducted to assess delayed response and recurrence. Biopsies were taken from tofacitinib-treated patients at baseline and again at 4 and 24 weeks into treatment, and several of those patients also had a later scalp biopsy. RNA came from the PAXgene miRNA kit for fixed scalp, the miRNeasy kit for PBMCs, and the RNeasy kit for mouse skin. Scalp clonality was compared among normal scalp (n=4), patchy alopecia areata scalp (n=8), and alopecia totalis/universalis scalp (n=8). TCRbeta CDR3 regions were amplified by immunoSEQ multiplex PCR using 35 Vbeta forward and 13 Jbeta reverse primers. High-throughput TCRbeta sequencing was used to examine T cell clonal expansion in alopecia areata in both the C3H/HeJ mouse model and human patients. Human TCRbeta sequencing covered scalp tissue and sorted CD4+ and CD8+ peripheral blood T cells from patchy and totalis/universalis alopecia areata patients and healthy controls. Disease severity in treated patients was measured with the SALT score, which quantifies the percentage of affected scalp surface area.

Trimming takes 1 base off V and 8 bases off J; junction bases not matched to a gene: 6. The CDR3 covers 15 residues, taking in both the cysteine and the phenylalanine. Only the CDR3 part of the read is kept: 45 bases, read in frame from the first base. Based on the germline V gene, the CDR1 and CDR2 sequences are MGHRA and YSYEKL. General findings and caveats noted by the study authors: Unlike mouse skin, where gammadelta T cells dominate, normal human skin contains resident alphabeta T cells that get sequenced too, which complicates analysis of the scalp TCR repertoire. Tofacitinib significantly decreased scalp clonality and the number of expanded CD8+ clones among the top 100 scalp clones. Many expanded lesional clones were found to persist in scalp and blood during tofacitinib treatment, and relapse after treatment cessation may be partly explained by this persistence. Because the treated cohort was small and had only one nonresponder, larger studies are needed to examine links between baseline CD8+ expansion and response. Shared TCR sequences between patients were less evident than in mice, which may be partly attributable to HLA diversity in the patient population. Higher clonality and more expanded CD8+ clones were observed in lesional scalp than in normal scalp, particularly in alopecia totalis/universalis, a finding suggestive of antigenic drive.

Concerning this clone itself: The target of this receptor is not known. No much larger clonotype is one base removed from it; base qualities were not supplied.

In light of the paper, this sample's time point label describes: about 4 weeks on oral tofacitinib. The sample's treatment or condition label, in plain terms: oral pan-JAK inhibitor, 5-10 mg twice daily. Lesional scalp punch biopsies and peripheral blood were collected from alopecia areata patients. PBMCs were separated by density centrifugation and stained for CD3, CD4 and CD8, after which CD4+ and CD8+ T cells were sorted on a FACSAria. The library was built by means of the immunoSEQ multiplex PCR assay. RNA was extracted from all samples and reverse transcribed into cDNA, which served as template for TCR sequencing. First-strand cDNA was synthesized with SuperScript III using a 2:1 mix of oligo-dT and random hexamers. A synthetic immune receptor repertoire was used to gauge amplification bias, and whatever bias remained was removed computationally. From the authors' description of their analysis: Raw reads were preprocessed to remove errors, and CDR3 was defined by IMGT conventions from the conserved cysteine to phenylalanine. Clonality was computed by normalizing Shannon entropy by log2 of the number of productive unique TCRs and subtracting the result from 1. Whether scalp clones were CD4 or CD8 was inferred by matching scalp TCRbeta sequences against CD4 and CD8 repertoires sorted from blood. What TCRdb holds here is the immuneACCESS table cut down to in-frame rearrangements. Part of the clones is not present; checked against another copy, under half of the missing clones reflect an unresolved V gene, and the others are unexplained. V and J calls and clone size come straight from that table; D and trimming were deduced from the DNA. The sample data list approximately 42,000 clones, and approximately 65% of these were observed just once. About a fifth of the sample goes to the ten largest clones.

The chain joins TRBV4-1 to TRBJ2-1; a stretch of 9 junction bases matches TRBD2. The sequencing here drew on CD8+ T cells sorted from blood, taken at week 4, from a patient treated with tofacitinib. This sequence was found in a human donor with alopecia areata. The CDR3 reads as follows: CASSQVGGGADEQFF. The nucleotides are TGCGCCAGCAGCCAAGTGGGCGGGGGGGCCGATGAGCAGTTCTTC.